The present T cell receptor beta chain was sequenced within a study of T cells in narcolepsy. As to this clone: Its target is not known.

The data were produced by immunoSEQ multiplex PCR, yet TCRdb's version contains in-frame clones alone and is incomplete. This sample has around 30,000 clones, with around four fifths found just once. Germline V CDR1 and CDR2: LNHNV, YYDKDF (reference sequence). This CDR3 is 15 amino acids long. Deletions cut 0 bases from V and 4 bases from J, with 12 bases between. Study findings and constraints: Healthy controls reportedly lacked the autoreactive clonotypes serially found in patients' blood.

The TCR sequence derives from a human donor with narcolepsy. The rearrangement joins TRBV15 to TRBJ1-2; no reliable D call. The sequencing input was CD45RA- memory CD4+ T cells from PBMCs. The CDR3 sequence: CATSRDRTESYGYTF. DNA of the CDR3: TGTGCCACCAGCAGAGATCGGACGGAATCCTATGGCTACACCTTC.